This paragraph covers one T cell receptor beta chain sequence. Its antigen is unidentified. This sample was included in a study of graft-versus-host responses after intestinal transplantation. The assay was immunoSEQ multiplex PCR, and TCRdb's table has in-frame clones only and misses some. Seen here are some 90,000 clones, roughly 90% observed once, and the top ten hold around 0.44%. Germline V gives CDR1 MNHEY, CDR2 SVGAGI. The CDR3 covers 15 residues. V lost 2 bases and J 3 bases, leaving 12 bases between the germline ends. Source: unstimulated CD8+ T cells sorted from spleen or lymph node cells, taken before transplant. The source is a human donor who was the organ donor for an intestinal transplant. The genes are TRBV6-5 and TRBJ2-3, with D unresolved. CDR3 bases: TGTGCCAGCAGTTACCGACCTGACGGGACAGATACGCAGTATTTT. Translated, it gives CASSYRPDGTDTQYF.